This T cell receptor beta chain was sequenced in a study of OX40 agonist ivuxolimab in advanced cancers. This CDR3 region has 15 residues. Germline CDR1 KGHSH, CDR2 LQKENI. The ends lost 3 bases at V and 0 bases at J; junction bases unmatched: 4. Sequencing used immunoSEQ multiplex PCR; TCRdb keeps in-frame clones, though not all of them. The sample includes some 50,000 clones, about 81% of them seen just once. The chain recombines TRBV18 with TRBJ2-7; 8 bases are a match to TRBD2. Sequencing used CD4+ or CD8+ T cells sorted from blood, obtained in a trial of the OX40 agonist ivuxolimab. The receptor was isolated from an adult with an advanced solid tumor such as melanoma, head and neck, liver or kidney cancer. The CDR3 nucleotides read TGTGCCAGCTCACCCACCGGGACTAGCTCCTACGAGCAGTACTTC. Its translation: CASSPTGTSSYEQYF.